Shown below are 9 T cell receptor beta chains from a single sample sequenced in a study of monozygotic twins with inflammatory bowel disease. No DNA is given; TCRdb re-called the 5' RACE reads and lists each CDR3 protein once. The repertoire shows about 160,000 distinct CDR3 sequences; the top ten hold 2.5% to 3%. The sequenced sample was blood. The receptors come from a human donor with ulcerative colitis or Crohn's disease, or a healthy co-twin of an affected twin (not recorded which).

This chain uses TRBV12-3 or TRBV12-4 with TRBJ2-7; checking the TCRdb D call of TRBD2 is not possible without DNA. The CDR3 runs to 15 residues. This CDR3 is CASSFGGLRTYEQYF.

The genes are TRBV20-1 and TRBJ2-6; TCRdb picks TRBD1, but there is no DNA to check that call. Looked up from germline, CDR1 is DFQATT and CDR2 is SNEGSKA (reference sequence). The CDR3 loop spans 14 amino acids. The CDR3 loop is CSARQGYGANVLTF.

The chain joins TRBV11-2 to TRBJ2-1; TCRdb's D call, TRBD2, is unchecked because there is no DNA. The CDR3 loop spans 23 amino acids. Germline CDR1 and CDR2: SGHAT and FQNNGV. The CDR3 sequence: CASSLDGSTGTSGRMSSYNEQFF.

The chain recombines TRBV5-4 with TRBJ2-3; TCRdb lists TRBD1, though no DNA is available to test this call. CDR1 is SGHNT, CDR2 YYREEE, per germline (reference sequence). The CDR3 runs 13 residues. The CDR3 loop is CASSSPSRNTQYF.

V gene TRBV3-1 combines with J gene TRBJ2-7; TCRdb's D call, TRBD2, is unchecked because there is no DNA. This CDR3 region has 16 residues. The germline CDR1 and CDR2 sequences are LGHDT and YNNKEL (reference sequence). The CDR3 here is CASSQTAGVPSYEQYF.

The chain carries TRBV29-1 and TRBJ1-4; checking the TCRdb D call of TRBD1 is not possible without DNA. The germline CDR1 and CDR2 sequences are SQVTM and ANQGSEA. The CDR3 has 16 residues. CDR3 sequence: CSARDPAQGTNEKLFF.

This chain uses TRBV28 with TRBJ1-2; TCRdb's D call of TRBD1 is untestable without DNA. The CDR3 has 12 amino acids. The V gene's germline CDR1 is MDHEN and CDR2 SYDVKM. CDR3: CASTPTGYGYTF.

The genes are TRBV10-2 and TRBJ1-1; lacking DNA, the TRBD1 call made by TCRdb goes unchecked. This CDR3 has 13 residues. CDR1 WSHSY and CDR2 SAAADI come from the germline V gene. The CDR3 region is CASGQKMNTEAFF.

The gene calls are TRBV7-9 and TRBJ2-3. The CDR3 has 15 residues. Germline CDR1 SEHNR, CDR2 FQNEAQ (reference sequence). CDR3 sequence reads: CASSFLGQSADTQYF.